This note documents a single T cell receptor beta chain sequence. The data originate from a study of OX40 agonist ivuxolimab in advanced cancers. On the study more broadly: Prior anti-PD-1, anti-PD-L1 or anti-CTLA-4 therapy was allowed; 30% to 40% had some.

Some clones are missing from TCRdb's copy, which holds only in-frame ones; the method was immunoSEQ multiplex PCR. This repertoire shows about 85,000 clones, 65% to 90% found once; its top ten account for 2%. The CDR3 has 13 residues. The ends were cut back, 5 bases at V and 7 bases at J, with 13 bases in the middle. Germline CDR1 is MGHRA and CDR2 is YSYEKL. The starting material was CD4+ or CD8+ T cells sorted from blood, obtained in a trial of the OX40 agonist ivuxolimab. The sequence was collected from an adult with an advanced solid tumor such as melanoma, head and neck, liver or kidney cancer. The chain has TRBV4-1 and TRBJ2-3; the D is unclear. For the CDR3, the DNA is TGCGCCAGCAGCACTCCGACCGGCAATACGCAGTATTTT. Amino acid sequence: CASSTPTGNTQYF.